Described below is a single T cell receptor (beta chain) sequence and its context. This clonotype was detected a few times. Which antigen it targets is not known. No qualities accompany the bases; no much larger clone lies one base away. V sheds 6 bases and J sheds 3 bases, leaving 12 bases between their ends. Counted from cysteine to phenylalanine, this CDR3 has 14 amino acids. Only the CDR3 DNA stays, 42 bases, in frame from base 1. Looking up the germline V gene yields CDR1 MNHEY and CDR2 SVGEGT. The intended sense of this specimen's treatment or condition label: live attenuated yellow fever vaccine strain. PBMCs were isolated from peripheral blood using a standard Ficoll-Paque protocol. Dynabeads CD4 and CD8 positive selection kits were used to isolate the CD4 and CD8 T-cell fractions. TriZol was used to extract RNA from bulk PBMCs, from CD4 and CD8 fractions, and from dextramer-positive and dextramer-negative fractions.

TCRdb lists the instrument as Illumina NovaSeq 6000. TCR cDNA was made using 5'RACE template switching, a step that added a universal primer site and unique molecular identifiers. Priming of cDNA synthesis was performed from both the TCR alpha and TCR beta constant segments. Libraries were amplified in two PCR steps, with sample barcodes and sequencing adapters added in the second step. Sequencing of libraries was done on Illumina HiSeq 2500 (2x100 bp) or NovaSeq (2x150 bp). The source study handled its data this way. MIGEC was used to demultiplex reads and collapse the reads into UMI consensus sequences, and MiXCR was used for V(D)J alignment. Using edgeR on replicate PBMC samples, clonotypes were called vaccine-responding if FDR was below 0.01 and the log2 fold change was above 5 up to day 15. CD4 or CD8 identity was assigned to each bulk clonotype according to whether the clonotype was present at higher abundance in the sequenced CD4 repertoire or the sequenced CD8 repertoire. TCRdb passed the public sequencing reads through fastp at Q25 and MiXCR, retaining productive beta sequences. One record per CDR3 amino acid sequence lists the most common genes and DNA. The V and J calls and clone size are TCRdb's, not the authors'. In this sample the table shows 150,000 to 200,000 distinct CDR3 sequences, roughly 11% of which occur a single time. The ten largest clonotypes hold just over 35% of the sample.

This sample was included in a study of T cells after yellow fever vaccination (dated by TCRdb to between 2018 and 2021). With regard to the full study: Libraries from fractions with low cell numbers were prepared with the SMART-Seq v4 Ultra Low Input RNA kit. Two healthy male donors, one aged 18 to 29 and one aged 30 to 40 years, made up the cohort. To track T-cell clones before and after primary and booster YFV17D yellow fever vaccination, bulk TCR alpha and beta repertoires were sequenced longitudinally. Blood was drawn at multiple timepoints before and after primary and secondary immunization, with bulk PBMC replicates and cell subsets isolated. Broader findings and caveats from the paper: After the booster, most clones that had expanded after primary vaccination were detected again (approximately 96% of CD4 and 88% of CD8), suggesting broad maintenance of memory. Computational filtering was required because FACS-sorted repertoires could contain abundant contaminating clonotypes from the bulk population. A small fraction of clonotypes showed up in both the CD4 and CD8 compartments, probably as a result of convergent recombination. Because only a couple of donors were included in the study, the extent to which the findings can be generalized is limited. The secondary T-cell response was weaker than the primary response but faster, peaking on day 5 instead of day 15.

This TCR was recovered from a man aged 18 to 29 who received the YFV17D yellow fever vaccine. This chain is built from TRBV6-2 or TRBV6-3 and TRBJ1-5; too little of a D gene remains to name it. Material: CD8+ T cells sorted from PBMCs, obtained 15 days after the yellow fever booster vaccination. The sequence in DNA is TGTGCCAGCAGACCGGACCGACACAATCAGCCCCAGCATTTT. Its translation is CASRPDRHNQPQHF.